These 2 T cell receptor beta chains came from one sample sequenced in a study of cytomegalovirus exposure and HLA in healthy donors. Assay used: immunoSEQ multiplex PCR; TCRdb lists only in-frame clones, some missing. In the table there are roughly 330,000 clones, roughly 90% of which are singletons. The sequencing sample was made of PBMCs. These receptors originate from a woman aged 30 to 39 in good health and CMV-seropositive.

This chain links TRBV28 with TRBJ2-7, with D unclear. The CDR3 is 15 residues long. With 7 bases removed from V and 0 bases from J, the gap between germline ends came to 16 bases. Germline CDR1 reads MDHEN; CDR2 reads SYDVKM. CDR3 residues: CASTPLIDSSYEQYF. The CDR3 DNA follows: TGTGCCAGCACCCCCTTAATTGACTCCTCCTACGAGCAGTACTTC.

The chain joins TRBV18 to TRBJ1-1, with a possible D match to TRBD1 (5 bases). The V end was cut by 5 bases, the J end by 2 bases, with 12 bases between. Germline CDR1 is KGHSH and CDR2 is LQKENI. This CDR3 is built from 14 residues. CDR3 sequence reads: CASSSWTPNTEAFF. For the CDR3, the DNA is TGTGCCAGCTCATCATGGACACCAAACACTGAAGCTTTCTTT.